This paragraph covers one T cell receptor beta chain sequence. Antigen specificity is unknown. The data stem from a study of T-cell memory formation after mild COVID-19. At the level of the study: Largely, TCR clusters stayed within a single donor. General study points: Second-wave clones that peaked on day 37 lacked confirmed SARS-CoV-2 specificity. Cross-reactive memory seemingly joined, as some responding clones were found in pre-infection memory. CD4+ contracting clones lay mainly in CM and EM, CD8+ ones in EMRA.

Trimming took 2 bases from V and 5 from J, leaving 10 bases between them. Germline CDR1 reads MNHEY; CDR2 reads SMNVEV (reference sequence). This CDR3 is 14 amino acids long. TCRdb re-called the 5' RACE reads through MiXCR, storing one row per CDR3 protein. The sample consists of 500,000 to 550,000 distinct CDR3 sequences, 20% of them appearing once. Sequencing was carried out using PBMCs or a T cell subset sorted from them (not recorded which). The TCR was taken from an adult woman who had mild COVID-19 (a few samples of this study predate the infection). Cell type and time point are not known. V is TRBV27 and J is TRBJ2-1, with D unclear. CDR3 sequence reads: CASSLGLGHNEQFF. The CDR3 DNA reads TGTGCCAGCAGTTTAGGGCTAGGGCACAATGAGCAGTTCTTC.